Described below is a single T cell receptor beta chain sequence and its context. This specimen belongs to a study of shared clonotypes between healthy human individuals. About the research overall: Donors consisted of a couple of women and a few men between 18 and 49.

Trimming removed 0 bases from V and 1 base from J, with 10 bases in between. CDR3 length: 14 residues. Germline V gene sequence: CDR1 SQVTM, CDR2 ANQGSEA. This table comes from immunoSEQ multiplex PCR, and its TCRdb copy is limited to in-frame clones, with some not included. The repertoire consists of 1.5 million to 2.5 million clones, with about 95% occurring once and the leading ten covering 1% to 1.5%. Naive CD8 cells were CD45RO-negative, positively selected for CCR7, excluding terminally differentiated effector memory CD45RA+ cells. The chain is built from TRBV29-1 and TRBJ2-7; D possibly uses TRBD1 or TRBD2 (5 bases each). This sequence was found in a young man in good health. Sequencing used naive CD8+ T cells sorted from blood. The chain's CDR3 is CSVEDQGGSYEQYF. The CDR3 DNA follows: TGCAGCGTTGAAGATCAGGGCGGGTCCTACGAGCAGTACTTC.